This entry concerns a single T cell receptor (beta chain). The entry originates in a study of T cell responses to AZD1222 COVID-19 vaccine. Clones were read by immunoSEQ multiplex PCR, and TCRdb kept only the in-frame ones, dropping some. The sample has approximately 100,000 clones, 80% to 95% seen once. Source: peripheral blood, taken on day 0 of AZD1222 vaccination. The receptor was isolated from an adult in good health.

The CDR3 loop reads CAWAGTENSPLHF. The DNA for the CDR3 is TGTGCCTGGGCCGGGACAGAGAATTCACCCCTCCACTTT. The J gene is TRBJ1-6, the V gene TRBV30, with 7 positions matching TRBD1. V lost 5 bases to trimming and J lost 7 bases; unmatched junction nucleotides: 5. CDR1 is GTSNPN, CDR2 SVGIG, per germline (reference sequence). The CDR3 totals 13 residues.